Listed here is a single TCR beta chain. Its antigen remains unknown. These data belong to a study of cytomegalovirus exposure and HLA in healthy donors. Findings and limits, study-wide: The authors later found most CMV-associated TCR beta chains appeared HLA-restricted. An ancestry cluster, one associated with Asian ancestry, reportedly showed fewer N-insertions than the approximately 670-donor mean in a later analysis. Previous analysis showed most TCR beta V segments were productive about 87% or about 30% of the time.

The CDR3 is 14 amino acids. Trimming removed 4 bases from V and 3 bases from J, with 13 bases in between. Germline lookup yields CDR1 SGHAT and CDR2 FQNNGV. Primers: 60 Vbeta forward and 13 Jbeta reverse. TCRdb's copy holds only in-frame clones and misses some; the assay was immunoSEQ multiplex PCR. This sample's clone table lists some 40,000 clones. The sample comprised PBMCs. V usage is TRBV11-2 and J usage is TRBJ2-7; D is possibly TRBD2 (5 bases). The TCR originated in a male donor in good health and CMV-seronegative. The CDR3 nucleotides are TGTGCCAGCAGCTCATCGGACGGAGGCTACGAGCAGTACTTC. It is translated as CASSSSDGGYEQYF.